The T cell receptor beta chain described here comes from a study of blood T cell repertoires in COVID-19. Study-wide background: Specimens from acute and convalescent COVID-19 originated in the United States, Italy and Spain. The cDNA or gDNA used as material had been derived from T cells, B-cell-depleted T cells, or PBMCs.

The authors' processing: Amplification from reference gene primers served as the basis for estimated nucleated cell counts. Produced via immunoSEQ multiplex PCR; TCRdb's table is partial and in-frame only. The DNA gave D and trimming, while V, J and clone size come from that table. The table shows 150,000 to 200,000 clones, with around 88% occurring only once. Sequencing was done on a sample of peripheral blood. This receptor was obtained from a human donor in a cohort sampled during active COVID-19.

In DNA form, the CDR3 reads TGTGCCAGCAGCTTAACAGAATATAATTCACCCCTCCACTTT. It encodes CASSLTEYNSPLHF. V is TRBV7-8 and J is TRBJ1-6, with D uncertain. Germline CDR1 reads SGHVS; CDR2 reads FQNEAQ. V was clipped by 2 bases and J by 4 bases, with 6 bases between them. CDR3 length equals 14 residues.